The present T cell receptor beta chain was sequenced within a study of technical replicates of blood from a handful of donors. A word on this clone: Sequence at one end of the junction differs from germline and may be a read error.

Repertoires were generated with immunoSEQ multiplex PCR, while TCRdb's copy carries only in-frame clones and drops some. The sample has fewer than 60,000 clones, roughly 96% seen once. Germline V gene data show CDR1 as LNHDA and CDR2 as SQIVND (reference sequence). This CDR3 has 14 amino acids. The chain has TRBV19 and TRBJ2-7, with a weak D call TRBD2 (6 bases). Sequenced sample: PBMCs. The receptor comes from a human donor in good health. Some clones in this sample may be carry-over from other donors' samples. CDR3 region: CASSIDRGKYEQYF. The CDR3 region has the DNA TGTGCCAGTAGCATAGATCGGGGGAAGTACGAGCAGTACTTC.